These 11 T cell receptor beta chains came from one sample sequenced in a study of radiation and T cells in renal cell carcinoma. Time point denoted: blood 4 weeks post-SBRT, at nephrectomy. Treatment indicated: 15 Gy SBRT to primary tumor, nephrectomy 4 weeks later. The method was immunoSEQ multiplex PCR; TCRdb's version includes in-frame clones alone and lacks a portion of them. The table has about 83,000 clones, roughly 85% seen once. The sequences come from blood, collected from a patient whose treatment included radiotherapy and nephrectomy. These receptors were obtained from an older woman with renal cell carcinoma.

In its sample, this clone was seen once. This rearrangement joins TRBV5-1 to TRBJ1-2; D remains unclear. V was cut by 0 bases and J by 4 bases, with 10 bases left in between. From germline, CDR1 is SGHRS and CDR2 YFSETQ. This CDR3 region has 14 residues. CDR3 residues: CASSLGGERYGYTF. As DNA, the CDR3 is TGCGCCAGCAGCTTGGGGGGAGAGCGCTATGGCTACACCTTC.

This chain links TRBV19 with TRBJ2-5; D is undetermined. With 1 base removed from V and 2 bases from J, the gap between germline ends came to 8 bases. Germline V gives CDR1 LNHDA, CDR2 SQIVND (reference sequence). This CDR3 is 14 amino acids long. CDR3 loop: CASSIGQVQETQYF. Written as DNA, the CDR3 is TGTGCCAGTAGTATAGGGCAGGTTCAAGAGACCCAGTACTTC.

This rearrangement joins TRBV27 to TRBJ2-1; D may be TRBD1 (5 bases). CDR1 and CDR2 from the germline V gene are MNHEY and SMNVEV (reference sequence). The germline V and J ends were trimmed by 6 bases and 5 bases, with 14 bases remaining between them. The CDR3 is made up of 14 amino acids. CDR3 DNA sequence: TGTGCCAGCAGGGTGGGGCTAGAAAACAATGAGCAGTTCTTC. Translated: CASRVGLENNEQFF.

CDR3 in amino acids: CASRPGLAGHTQYF. Here the CDR3 DNA reads TGTGCCAGCAGGCCGGGACTAGCGGGGCATACGCAGTATTTT. This rearrangement joins TRBV27 to TRBJ2-3; 13 nucleotides align to TRBD2. The germline V gene has CDR1 MNHEY and CDR2 SMNVEV (reference sequence). V trimming: 6 bases; J trimming: 7 bases; junction bases outside the gene matches: 4. There are 14 residues in the CDR3.

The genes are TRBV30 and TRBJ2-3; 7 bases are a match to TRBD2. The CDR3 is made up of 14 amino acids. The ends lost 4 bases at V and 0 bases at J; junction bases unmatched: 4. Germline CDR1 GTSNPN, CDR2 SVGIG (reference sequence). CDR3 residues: CAWMREMSTDTQYF. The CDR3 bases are TGTGCCTGGATGCGGGAGATGAGCACAGATACGCAGTATTTT.

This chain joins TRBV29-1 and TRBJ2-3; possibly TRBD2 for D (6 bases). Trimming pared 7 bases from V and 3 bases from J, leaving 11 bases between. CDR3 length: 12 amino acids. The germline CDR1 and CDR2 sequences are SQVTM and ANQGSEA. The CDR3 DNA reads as TGCAGCGCCGGGGACTTAACAGATACGCAGTATTTT. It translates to CSAGDLTDTQYF.

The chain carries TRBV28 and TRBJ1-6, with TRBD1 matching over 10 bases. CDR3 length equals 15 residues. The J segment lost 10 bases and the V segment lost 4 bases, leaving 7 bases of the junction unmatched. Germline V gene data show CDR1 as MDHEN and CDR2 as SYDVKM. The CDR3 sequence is CASSSTGTGVSPLHF. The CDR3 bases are TGTGCCAGCAGTTCCACCGGGACAGGGGTCTCACCCCTCCACTTT.

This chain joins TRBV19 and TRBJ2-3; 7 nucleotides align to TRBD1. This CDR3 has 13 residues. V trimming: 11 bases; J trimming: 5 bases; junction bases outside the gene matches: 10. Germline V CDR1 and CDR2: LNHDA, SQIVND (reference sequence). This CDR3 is CACGTGARDTQYF. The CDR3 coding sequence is TGTGCCTGCGGAACAGGGGCCCGAGATACGCAGTATTTT.

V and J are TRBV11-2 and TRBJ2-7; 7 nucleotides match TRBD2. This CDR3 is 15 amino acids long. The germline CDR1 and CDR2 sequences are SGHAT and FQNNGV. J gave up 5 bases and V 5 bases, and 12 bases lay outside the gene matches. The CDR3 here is CASSPGVMGGDEQYF. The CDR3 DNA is TGTGCCAGCAGCCCCGGCGTTATGGGGGGGGACGAGCAGTACTTC.

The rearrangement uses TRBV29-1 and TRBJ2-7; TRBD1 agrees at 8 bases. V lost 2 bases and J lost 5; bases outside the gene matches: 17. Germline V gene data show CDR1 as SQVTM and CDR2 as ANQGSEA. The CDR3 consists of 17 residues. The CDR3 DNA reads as TGCAGCGTTGAAACCCCAGCAGGCCGGACAGGGCGCCACGAGCAGTACTTC. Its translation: CSVETPAGRTGRHEQYF.

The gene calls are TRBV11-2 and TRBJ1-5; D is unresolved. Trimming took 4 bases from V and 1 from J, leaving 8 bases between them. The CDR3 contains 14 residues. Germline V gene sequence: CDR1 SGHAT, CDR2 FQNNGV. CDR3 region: CASSYKISNQPQHF. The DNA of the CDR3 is TGTGCCAGCAGCTATAAAATCAGCAATCAGCCCCAGCATTTT.